This TCR beta chain was profiled in a study of cytomegalovirus exposure and HLA in healthy donors. Vbeta (60) and Jbeta (13) primers were used in the PCR. Profiled with immunoSEQ multiplex PCR; TCRdb holds only in-frame clones, not every one. The table records about 140,000 clones, around 80% of them present only once. The length of the CDR3 is 13 residues. Germline V lookup: CDR1 SGHTA, CDR2 FQGNSA. Trimming at V came to 10 bases and at J to 0 bases, leaving 5 bases not matched to a gene. Specimen: PBMCs. The chain carries TRBV7-2 and TRBJ2-7, with TRBD1 identical over 8 bases. The source is a male donor in good health and CMV-seronegative. In DNA form, the CDR3 reads TGTGCCACCGGCACAGGGGGCTCCTACGAGCAGTACTTC. Amino acids: CATGTGGSYEQYF.